This T cell receptor beta chain was sequenced for a study of CD8 T cells in ankylosing spondylitis. Findings and caveats of the study: Enrichment of disease-linked clones was reportedly significant in matched ankylosing spondylitis synovial fluid.

Trimming removed 5 bases at V and 1 base at J, with 8 bases between. This CDR3 is built from 13 residues. TCRdb reanalysed the 5' RACE reads using MiXCR and keeps one entry per CDR3 protein. This sample has about 96,000 distinct CDR3 sequences, with roughly 27% found just once. Regarding this clonotype: What it recognizes is unknown.

Sequencing was carried out using blood, either unsorted or a sorted T cell fraction (not recorded which). The receptor was derived from a male donor with ankylosing spondylitis or in good health (not recorded which). The chain recombines TRBV12-3 or TRBV12-4 with TRBJ1-1; D uncertain. The CDR3 spells CASSPYTNTEAFF. The CDR3, as DNA: TGTGCCAGCAGTCCGTACACGAACACTGAAGCTTTCTTT.